Below, 20 T cell receptor beta chains from the same sample are listed, as sequenced in a study of spatial heterogeneity in lung cancer. Regarding time point: sample taken at primary tumor resection. Frozen PBMC, nontumor lung or tumor provided whole RNA, which was sequenced unsorted. MiXCR, run by TCRdb on the 5' RACE reads, gives a single entry per CDR3 protein. The data hold around 9,700 distinct CDR3 sequences, with about 6.3% observed a single time. Here the sequenced sample was PBMCs, taken at surgery. Receptors were obtained from a male donor with early-stage non-small cell lung cancer.

Remarks on this clonotype: In a library made to pick up alpha chains, this beta chain is a stray read with a size that means little. This chain joins TRBV27 and TRBJ2-3; maybe TRBD2 (6 bases). Germline V lookup: CDR1 MNHEY, CDR2 SMNVEV (reference sequence). V dropped 5 bases and J dropped 4 bases, with 10 bases sitting between them. The CDR3 totals 13 residues. The CDR3 DNA follows: TGTGCCAGCAGTCCAGGCGGGGCAGATACGCAGTATTTT. Its translation: CASSPGGADTQYF.

On this clonotype itself: A library prepared for alpha chains yielded this beta chain as an off-target read; its size is of little meaning. The chain joins TRBV7-9 to TRBJ1-4, with D perhaps TRBD1 (5 bases). V dropped 4 bases and J dropped 0 bases, with 9 bases sitting between them. CDR3 length: 15 amino acids. Germline-derived CDR1 and CDR2 are SEHNR and FQNEAQ (reference sequence). This CDR3 reads CASSSRQSTNEKLFF. In DNA form, the CDR3 reads TGTGCCAGCAGCTCGAGACAGTCAACTAATGAAAAACTGTTTTTT.

As concerns this clonotype: The library was prepared for alpha chains; this beta chain is a stray read, so its frequency means little. The V gene is TRBV27, the J gene TRBJ2-1; 9 bases are shared with TRBD1. Germline trimming cut 3 bases from V and 1 base from J; bases unmatched to any gene: 4. Germline V gene data show CDR1 as MNHEY and CDR2 as SMNVEV (reference sequence). The CDR3 runs to 16 residues. CDR3 bases: TGTGCCAGCAGTTTGGGACAGGGAGGGTCCTACAATGAGCAGTTCTTC. Translated: CASSLGQGGSYNEQFF.

This clonotype counts as medium-sized. A library prepared for alpha chains yielded this beta chain as an off-target read; its size is of little meaning. J is TRBJ2-3 and V is TRBV5-5; no reliable D call. CDR1 SGHKS and CDR2 YYEKEE come from the germline V gene (reference sequence). Trimming shortened V by 1 base and J by 1 base, and 10 bases separated the two germline ends. The CDR3 loop spans 15 amino acids. The chain's CDR3 is CASSLSSQGTDTQYF. As DNA, the CDR3 is TGTGCCAGCAGCTTGAGTTCGCAGGGCACAGATACGCAGTATTTT.

This clonotype was seen only a few times. With a much larger clone just one base away, this may be a read error. The CDR3 end shows no conserved phenylalanine or tryptophan, and so a read error is likely. Because this beta chain is a stray read in a library intended to capture alpha chains, its abundance should not be given much weight. V usage is TRBV6-6 and J usage is TRBJ2-3; D perhaps matches TRBD1 (6 bases). Trimming shortened V by 6 bases and J by 0 bases, and 16 bases separated the two germline ends. CDR3 length: 16 amino acids. CDR1 is MNHNY and CDR2 is SVGAGI in the germline V gene (reference sequence). DNA of the CDR3: TGTGCCAGCAGACTACCGGGACAAGCTAGCACAGATACGCAGTATTCT. Protein product: CASRLPGQASTDTQYS.

This clonotype is categorized as medium-sized. With the library built for alpha chains, this beta chain is off target and its frequency is not meaningful. This rearrangement joins TRBV6-2 or TRBV6-3 to TRBJ1-2, with a tentative D call TRBD1 (5 bases). Germline assignment: CDR1 MNHEY and CDR2 SVGEGT. The CDR3 has 12 amino acids. The ends were cut back, 7 bases at V and 8 bases at J, with 14 bases in the middle. The CDR3 coding sequence is TGTGCCAGCATGGCCGGGGCTGGCGGCTACACCTTC. Amino acids: CASMAGAGGYTF.

The sample holds many counts of this clonotype. Within a library made for alpha chains, this beta chain is off target, and its count is uninformative. V is TRBV28 and J is TRBJ2-7; D is possibly TRBD1 (6 bases). This CDR3 comprises 14 residues. Germline V lookup: CDR1 MDHEN, CDR2 SYDVKM. Trimming cost V 4 bases and J 4 bases, with 14 bases left between them. CDR3 sequence: CASSSQGMGYEQYF. As DNA, the CDR3 is TGTGCCAGCAGTTCACAGGGAATGGGTTACGAGCAGTACTTC.

Concerning this clonotype: Within a library made for alpha chains, this beta chain is off target, and its count is uninformative. The V and J genes are TRBV7-7 and TRBJ2-5, with 7 bases aligning to TRBD2. This CDR3 has 16 amino acids. Germline values: CDR1 SSHAT, CDR2 FNYEAQ (reference sequence). Unmatched junction bases numbered 7, after V lost 1 base and J lost 2 bases. The CDR3 coding sequence is TGTGCCAGCAGCTTAGGTCTCGGCGGGGGACAAGAGACCCAGTACTTC. Translation gives CASSLGLGGGQETQYF.

By share, this clonotype ranks as medium-sized. This beta chain is a stray read from a library made for alpha chains; its abundance is not meaningful. This rearrangement joins TRBV27 to TRBJ2-7; D gene unclear. Germline V CDR1 and CDR2: MNHEY, SMNVEV (reference sequence). The ends were cut back, 2 bases at V and 5 bases at J, with 13 bases in the middle. This CDR3 spans 14 amino acids. The CDR3 sequence is CASSLRIRRDEQYF. The CDR3 DNA sequence: TGTGCCAGCAGTTTAAGGATACGTCGTGACGAGCAGTACTTC.

In its sample, this clonotype was seen many times. This beta chain appears as a stray read in a library generated for alpha chains; its size is not informative. CDR3 bases: TGCAGTGCCTCGGACAGGGCCGTGGATCAGCCCCAGCATTTT. The encoded protein is CSASDRAVDQPQHF. The rearrangement links TRBV20-1 to TRBJ1-5; TRBD1 agrees at 8 bases. V lost 6 bases and J lost 5; bases outside the gene matches: 9. Per germline, CDR1 DFQATT and CDR2 SNEGSKA (reference sequence). The CDR3 covers 14 residues.

Sample share makes this clonotype medium-sized (0.01 to 0.1%). Within a library made for alpha chains, this beta chain is off target, and its count is uninformative. This sequence joins TRBV20-1 and TRBJ2-7; possible D gene TRBD2, 6 bases. Germline CDR1 reads DFQATT; CDR2 reads SNEGSKA (reference sequence). The ends were cut back, 2 bases at V and 2 bases at J, with 7 bases in the middle. This CDR3 has 12 residues. The CDR3 bases are TGCAGTGCTAGACCGGGAGCCTACGAGCAGTACTTC. Amino acids: CSARPGAYEQYF.

This clonotype has ten or more counts. This beta chain came through as a stray read in a library set up for alpha chains, and its size says little. The V and J genes are TRBV2 and TRBJ1-1, with D hard to call. Per the germline V gene, CDR1 is SNHLY and CDR2 is FYNNEI. CDR3 length: 13 residues. The V end was cut by 1 base, the J end by 4 bases, with 7 bases between. The CDR3: CASSEEQSTEAFF. DNA of the CDR3: TGTGCCAGCAGTGAAGAACAGAGCACTGAAGCTTTCTTT.

This clonotype was seen ten or more times. A library prepared for alpha chains yielded this beta chain as an off-target read; its size is of little meaning. The rearrangement joins TRBV12-3 or TRBV12-4 to TRBJ2-1; D gene unclear. Trimming cost V 6 bases and J 0 bases, with 12 bases left between them. This CDR3 has 15 residues. The CDR3 region is CASSPDLSSYNEQFF. The CDR3 DNA reads as TGTGCCAGCAGCCCAGACTTGAGCTCCTACAATGAGCAGTTCTTC.

This clonotype was found many times. This beta chain is an unintended read in a library built for alpha chains; its size means little. The gene calls are TRBV5-1 and TRBJ2-1; TRBD1 matches 8 bases. J gave up 0 bases and V 2 bases, and 1 base lay outside the gene matches. Germline V gives CDR1 SGHRS, CDR2 YFSETQ. This CDR3 has 15 residues. The CDR3: CASSLTGGSYNEQFF. DNA for the CDR3: TGCGCCAGCAGCTTAACAGGGGGCTCCTACAATGAGCAGTTCTTC.

Relative to its sample, this clonotype is medium-sized. Found in a library prepared for alpha chains, this beta chain is an off-target read, and its abundance has little meaning. This sequence joins TRBV5-1 and TRBJ1-4, with TRBD1 identical over 8 bases. Losses at the gene ends were 4 bases for V and 8 bases for J; bases not matched to a gene: 10. CDR3 size: 15 residues. Germline V gene sequence: CDR1 SGHRS, CDR2 YFSETQ. The CDR3 loop reads CASSRTGTGVEKLFF. In DNA form, the CDR3 reads TGCGCCAGCAGCAGAACCGGGACAGGTGTGGAAAAACTGTTTTTT.

This clonotype counts as medium-sized (0.01 to 0.1%). This beta chain is off target for a library built for alpha chains, so its abundance means little. The chain carries TRBV28 and TRBJ1-1; TRBD1 aligns across 7 bases. Germline CDR1 and CDR2: MDHEN and SYDVKM. V shed 7 bases and J 4 bases; nucleotides not matched to a gene: 0. The CDR3 sequence is 11 residues long. The CDR3 nucleotides are TGTGCCAGCACAGGGGGCACTGAAGCTTTCTTT. This encodes CASTGGTEAFF.

This clonotype has at least ten counts. This beta chain turned up in a library designed for alpha chains; as an off-target read, its abundance says little. The chain joins TRBV4-2 to TRBJ2-1; 8 bases are shared with TRBD2. Germline-derived CDR1 and CDR2 are LGHNA and YNFKEQ. With 5 bases clipped from V and 1 base from J, the junction kept 7 bases outside the gene matches. This CDR3 is 16 amino acids long. Written as DNA, the CDR3 is TGTGCCAGCAGCTACCGGACTAGCTCATCCTACAATGAGCAGTTCTTC. Encoded protein: CASSYRTSSSYNEQFF.

Concerning this clonotype: The library was prepared for alpha chains; this beta chain is a stray read, so its frequency means little. The CDR3 reads CASSQDQVNYGYTF. The CDR3 bases are TGTGCCAGCAGCCAGGACCAGGTGAACTATGGCTACACCTTC. This sequence joins TRBV3-1 and TRBJ1-2; D remains unclear. Trimming removed 3 bases from V and 2 bases from J, with 10 bases in between. The CDR3 spans 14 residues. Germline values: CDR1 LGHDT, CDR2 YNNKEL (reference sequence).

Within the sample, this clonotype is medium-sized (0.01 to 0.1%). A library made for alpha chains picked up this beta chain off target, so its size means little. V is TRBV28 and J is TRBJ2-5, with D possibly being TRBD1 (6 bases). Germline V gene data show CDR1 as MDHEN and CDR2 as SYDVKM. The ends were cut back, 5 bases at V and 0 bases at J, with 13 bases in the middle. CDR3 length: 15 residues. The CDR3 coding sequence is TGTGCCAGCAGTCGAGGGACACGGTACCAAGAGACCCAGTACTTC. This gives the protein CASSRGTRYQETQYF.

This clonotype is judged large. Being off target in a library aimed at alpha chains, this beta chain has a size of little meaning. The genes are TRBV7-9 and TRBJ2-3, with 10 bases matching TRBD2. V was pared by 3 bases and J by 9 bases, with 15 bases of the junction left unmatched. CDR1 is SEHNR, CDR2 FQNEAQ, per germline (reference sequence). The CDR3 contains 17 residues. This CDR3 reads CASSFSRLAGVGGTQYF. In nucleotides, the CDR3 is TGTGCCAGCAGCTTCAGCCGACTAGCGGGTGTCGGAGGGACGCAGTATTTT. Combining the CDR3 with reference TRBV7-9 and TRBJ2-3 gives the whole variable domain DTGVSQNPRHKITKRGQNVTFRCDPISEHNRLYWYRQTLGQGPEFLTYFQNEAQLEKSRLLSDRFSAERPKGSFSTLEIQRTEQGDSAMYLCASSFSRLAGVGGTQYFGPGTRLTVL.